The entry below gives a single T cell receptor beta chain sequence along with its context. The record originates from a study of patients and donors after allogeneic stem cell transplantation. Using its own MiXCR run on the RT-PCR reads, TCRdb lists one record per CDR3 protein. The data contain some 880,000 distinct CDR3 sequences, about a sixth of them singletons. V gave up 4 bases and J gave up 3 bases, with 16 bases separating them. The CDR3 has 15 residues. CDR1 and CDR2 from the germline V gene are SGHRS and YFSETQ. V and J are TRBV5-1 and TRBJ1-2; D is perhaps TRBD1 (6 bases). The sequence was obtained from a human donor who was either an allogeneic HSCT recipient or a stem cell or donor lymphocyte infusion donor (not recorded which). It is not recorded whose cells these are; they may come from a transplant donor. Sequenced sample: blood, either unsorted or a sorted T cell fraction (not recorded which). The CDR3 nucleotides are TGCGCCAGCAGCCCCGGGACATTAGGAGACTATGGCTACACCTTC. Its translation: CASSPGTLGDYGYTF. The entire variable domain, with the rest obtained from reference TRBV5-1 and TRBJ1-2, is as follows: KAGVTQTPRYLIKTRGQQVTLSCSPISGHRSVSWYQQTPGQGLQFLFEYFSETQRNKGNFPGRFSGRQFSNSRSEMNVSTLELGDSALYLCASSPGTLGDYGYTFGSGTRLTVV.